Presented here are 4 T cell receptor beta chains from one specimen sequenced in a study of T cells after posttransplantation cyclophosphamide. TCRdb keeps only in-frame clones here, not all; method: immunoSEQ multiplex PCR. The sample yields fewer than 20,000 clones, about 68% seen once. Cyclophosphamide on days +3 and +4 followed busulfan-fludarabine conditioning and a marrow graft. Source: PBMCs, taken after an allogeneic stem cell transplant with post-transplant cyclophosphamide. These receptors came from a young adult male patient who received an allogeneic stem cell transplant from a related donor, was CMV-positive, and had acute GVHD only. Some T cells may be transferred from the graft donor.

The V gene is TRBV27, the J gene TRBJ2-1, with 7 bases fitting TRBD2. Germline V gene sequence: CDR1 MNHEY, CDR2 SMNVEV (reference sequence). Germline trimming cut 3 bases from V and 3 bases from J; bases unmatched to any gene: 11. The CDR3 runs to 17 residues. The CDR3, as DNA: TGTGCCAGCAGTTTTACGGGAGGCAGCCTTATCTACAATGAGCAGTTCTTC. Its translation is CASSFTGGSLIYNEQFF.

The chain links TRBV7-9 to TRBJ2-5; 7 bases are shared with TRBD1. This CDR3 is 14 amino acids long. V shed 0 bases, J shed 3 bases, and the junction held 1 base outside the gene matches. Germline V gene sequence: CDR1 SEHNR, CDR2 FQNEAQ (reference sequence). The CDR3 region has the DNA TGTGCCAGCAGCTTAGCAGGGGGCAAAGAGACCCAGTACTTC. This encodes CASSLAGGKETQYF.

This chain joins TRBV27 and TRBJ1-1; D gene ambiguous. The V gene lost 2 bases and the J gene lost 1 base, with 2 bases spanning the gap. Germline CDR1 reads MNHEY; CDR2 reads SMNVEV (reference sequence). The CDR3 extends over 12 amino acids. The CDR3 region has the DNA TGTGCCAGCAGTTTACAGAACACTGAAGCTTTCTTT. This translates into CASSLQNTEAFF.

The chain has TRBV6-5 and TRBJ2-7, with 8 bases matching TRBD1. The CDR3 has 14 residues. The V gene's germline CDR1 is MNHEY and CDR2 SVGAGI. V was clipped by 6 bases and J by 5 bases; unmatched bases: 9. In DNA, the CDR3 is TGTGCCAGCAGCACCGGGACAGGTGACCACGAGCAGTACTTC. Amino acid sequence: CASSTGTGDHEQYF.